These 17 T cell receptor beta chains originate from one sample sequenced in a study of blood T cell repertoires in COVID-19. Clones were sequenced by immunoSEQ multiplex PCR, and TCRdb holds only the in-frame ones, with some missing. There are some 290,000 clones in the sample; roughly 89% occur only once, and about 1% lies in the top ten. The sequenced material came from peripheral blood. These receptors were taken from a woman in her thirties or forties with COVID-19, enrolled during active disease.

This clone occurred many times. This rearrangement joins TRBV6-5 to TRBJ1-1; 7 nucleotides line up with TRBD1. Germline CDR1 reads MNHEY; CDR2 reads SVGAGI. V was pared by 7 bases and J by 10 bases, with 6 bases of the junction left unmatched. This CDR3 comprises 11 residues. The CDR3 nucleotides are TGTGCCAGCATCTGGGCAGGGGGAGCTTTCTTT. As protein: CASIWAGGAFF.

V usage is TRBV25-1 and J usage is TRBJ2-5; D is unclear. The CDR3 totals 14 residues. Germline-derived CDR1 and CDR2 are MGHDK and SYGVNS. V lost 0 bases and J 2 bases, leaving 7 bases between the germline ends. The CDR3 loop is CASSEYRYQETQYF. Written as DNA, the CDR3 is TGTGCCAGCAGTGAATATAGATATCAAGAGACCCAGTACTTC.

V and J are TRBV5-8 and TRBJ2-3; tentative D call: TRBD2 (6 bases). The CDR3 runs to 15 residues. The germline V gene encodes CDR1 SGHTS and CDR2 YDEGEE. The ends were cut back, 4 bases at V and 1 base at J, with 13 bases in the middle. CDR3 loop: CASSPMRDGTDTQYF. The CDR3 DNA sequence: TGTGCCAGCAGCCCCATGCGGGACGGCACAGATACGCAGTATTTT.

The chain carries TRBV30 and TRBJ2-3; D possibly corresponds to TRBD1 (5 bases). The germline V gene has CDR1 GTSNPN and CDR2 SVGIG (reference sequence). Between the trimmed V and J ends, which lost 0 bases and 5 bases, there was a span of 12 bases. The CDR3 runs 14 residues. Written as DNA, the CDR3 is TGTGCCTGGAGTGTAATAGGGGCGGTAGATACGCAGTATTTT. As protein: CAWSVIGAVDTQYF.

CDR3 sequence (DNA): TGCGCCAGCAGCTTACGGACTAGCGGGGGCTACGAGCAGTACTTC. This encodes CASSLRTSGGYEQYF. J is TRBJ2-7 and V is TRBV5-1; 13 nucleotides agree with TRBD2. This CDR3 comprises 15 residues. Trimming at V came to 2 bases and at J to 3 bases, leaving 2 bases not matched to a gene. Per germline, CDR1 SGHRS and CDR2 YFSETQ.

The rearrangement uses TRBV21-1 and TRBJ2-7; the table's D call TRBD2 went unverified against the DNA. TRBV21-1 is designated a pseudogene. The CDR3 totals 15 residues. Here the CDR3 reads CASSKKVGGPYEQYF. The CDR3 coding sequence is TGTGCCAGCAGCAAGAAGGTGGGAGGGCCGTACGAGCAGTACTTC.

This chain's CDR3 is CAWDGNGYTF. As DNA, the CDR3 is TGTGCCTGGGACGGTAATGGCTACACCTTC. The chain joins TRBV30 to TRBJ1-2; unclear D gene. CDR3 length equals 10 residues. Trimming left V 5 bases short and J 6 bases short, with 7 bases between. Germline values: CDR1 GTSNPN, CDR2 SVGIG (reference sequence).

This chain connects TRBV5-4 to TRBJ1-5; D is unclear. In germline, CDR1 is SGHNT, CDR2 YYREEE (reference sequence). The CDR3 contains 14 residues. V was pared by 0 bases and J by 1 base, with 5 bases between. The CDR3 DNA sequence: TGTGCCAGCAGCTTGGGACAAAGCAATCAGCCCCAGCATTTT. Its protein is CASSLGQSNQPQHF.

CDR3 sequence (DNA): TGTGCCAGTAGAGCAGGGACTAGCGGGGGGCGACCCTACGAGCAGTACTTC. As protein: CASRAGTSGGRPYEQYF. The chain uses TRBV19 and TRBJ2-7; 15 positions match TRBD2. V was pared by 6 bases and J by 2 bases, with 8 bases of the junction left unmatched. Per germline, CDR1 LNHDA and CDR2 SQIVND (reference sequence). The CDR3 extends over 17 amino acids.

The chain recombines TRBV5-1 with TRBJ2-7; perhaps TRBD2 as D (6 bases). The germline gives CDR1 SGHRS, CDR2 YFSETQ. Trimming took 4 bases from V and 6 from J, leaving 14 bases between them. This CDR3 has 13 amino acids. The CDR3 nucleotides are TGCGCCAGCAGCGGGCGGGATGGGTCCGAGCAGTACTTC. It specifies CASSGRDGSEQYF.

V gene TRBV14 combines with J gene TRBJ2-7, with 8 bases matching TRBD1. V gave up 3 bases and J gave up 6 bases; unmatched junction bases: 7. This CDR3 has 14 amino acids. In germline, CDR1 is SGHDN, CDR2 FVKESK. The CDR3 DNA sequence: TGTGCCAGCAGCCACTTACAGGGGGTTGTCGAGCAGTACTTC. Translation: CASSHLQGVVEQYF.

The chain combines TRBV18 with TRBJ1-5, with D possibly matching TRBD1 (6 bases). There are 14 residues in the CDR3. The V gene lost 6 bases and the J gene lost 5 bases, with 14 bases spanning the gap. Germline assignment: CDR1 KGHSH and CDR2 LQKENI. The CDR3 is CASSLRGGDQPQHF. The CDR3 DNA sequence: TGTGCCAGCTCTCTCAGGGGCGGAGATCAGCCCCAGCATTTT.

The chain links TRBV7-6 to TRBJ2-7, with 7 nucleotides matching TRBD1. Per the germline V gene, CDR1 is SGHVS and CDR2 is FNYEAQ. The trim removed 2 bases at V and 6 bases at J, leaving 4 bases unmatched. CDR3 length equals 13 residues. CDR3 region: CASSLRQGGEQYF. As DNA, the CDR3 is TGTGCCAGCAGCTTAAGACAGGGTGGCGAGCAGTACTTC.

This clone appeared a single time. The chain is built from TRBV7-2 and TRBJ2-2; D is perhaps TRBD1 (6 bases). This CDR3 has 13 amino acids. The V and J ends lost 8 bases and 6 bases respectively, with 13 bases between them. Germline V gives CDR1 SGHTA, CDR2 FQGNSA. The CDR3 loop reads CASRPGGPGELFF. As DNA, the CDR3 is TGTGCCAGCCGCCCTGGGGGCCCCGGGGAGCTGTTTTTT.

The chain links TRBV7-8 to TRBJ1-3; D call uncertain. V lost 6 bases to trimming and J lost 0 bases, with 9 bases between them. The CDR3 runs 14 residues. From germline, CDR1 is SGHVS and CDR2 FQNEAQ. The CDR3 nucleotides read TGTGCCAGCAGGGCTTCTGGCTCTGGAAACACCATATATTTT. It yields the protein CASRASGSGNTIYF.

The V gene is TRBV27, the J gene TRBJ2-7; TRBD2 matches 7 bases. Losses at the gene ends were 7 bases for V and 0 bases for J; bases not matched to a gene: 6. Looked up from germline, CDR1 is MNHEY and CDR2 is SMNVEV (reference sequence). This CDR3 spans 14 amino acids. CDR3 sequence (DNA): TGTGCCAGCAAACTCGCTAGCGGCTCCTACGAGCAGTACTTC. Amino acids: CASKLASGSYEQYF.

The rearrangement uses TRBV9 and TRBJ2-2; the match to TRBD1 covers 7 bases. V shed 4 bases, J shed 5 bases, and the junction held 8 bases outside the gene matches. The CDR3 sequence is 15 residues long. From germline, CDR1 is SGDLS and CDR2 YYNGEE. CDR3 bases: TGTGCCAGCAGCCCACGACAGGGAATAACCGGGGAGCTGTTTTTT. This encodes CASSPRQGITGELFF.